This TCR beta chain stems from a study of immunodeficiency (dated by TCRdb to the late 2010s). About the investigation overall: Repertoire analysis was performed to search for VDJ recombination defects and oligoclonality. General study outcomes and caveats: Based on top-100 and total clonotype frequencies, severe oligoclonality was found in patient CD8+ T cells but not in patient CD4+ T cells. CD4+ T cell V-J pairing and productive entropy appeared similar between patients and controls. In the entropy comparisons of patients against healthy controls, patients were shown as n=3 (open circles), and an effect of thymic development was suggested only as a possibility.

Genomic DNA was extracted with the QIAamp DNA Blood Mini Kit and sent for immunoSEQ repertoire analysis. A standard quantity of genomic DNA template was used for amplification of CDR3 regions by multiplex PCR. The PCR products underwent sequencing on an Illumina platform. Concerning the study's data processing: Sequences were mapped to a reference, using V, D and J gene definitions from IMGT. A nearest-neighbor clustering algorithm merged closely related sequences to remove PCR and sequencing errors. V, D and J usage in productive unique and total sequences was analyzed using ImmunoSEQ Analyzer tools and R version 3.6.1. This immuneACCESS table, as held by TCRdb, lists in-frame sequences with V and J called but not all clones. Of the missing ones, under half trace to an unresolved V gene in checked studies; the others have no known cause. V, J and clone size were drawn from that table, and D and trimming were deduced from the DNA. The sample table holds some 3,900 clones, of which around nine tenths were seen once. The ten largest clonotypes hold around 4.5% of the sample.

Regarding this clone: Its antigen remains unidentified. Qualities for individual bases were not recorded, and no much larger clone is one base off.

At the junction V is shortened by 6 bases and J by 0 bases, with 11 bases in between. The germline V gene gives CDR1 as MDHEN and CDR2 as SYDVKM. Spanning cysteine to phenylalanine, the CDR3 consists of 14 amino acids. The read is trimmed to its CDR3 DNA, 42 bases read in frame from base 1. Before TCR sequencing, CD3+CD4+ T cells were sorted out of fresh PBMCs. Sequences were obtained from CD4+ T cells from blood. The chain is made from TRBV28 and TRBJ1-2; matching of 5 bases hints at TRBD1 as the D gene. The receptor was isolated from a human donor in good health. The CDR3 has the sequence CASSTTVPNYGYTF. The nucleotides are TGTGCCAGCAGCACGACAGTTCCTAACTATGGCTACACCTTC.